This T cell receptor (beta chain) was recorded in a study of OX40 agonist ivuxolimab in advanced cancers. Profiling relied on immunoSEQ multiplex PCR, and the TCRdb table lists in-frame clones only, not all of them. The sample has approximately 70,000 clones, just over 85% seen once. V was pared by 3 bases and J by 6 bases, with 11 bases of the junction left unmatched. CDR3 size: 14 residues. Per germline, CDR1 GTSNPN and CDR2 SVGIG (reference sequence). The genes are TRBV30 and TRBJ2-7; TRBD1 agrees at 7 bases. The origin of this receptor is an adult with an advanced solid tumor such as melanoma, head and neck, liver or kidney cancer. The sample consisted of CD4+ or CD8+ T cells sorted from blood, taken in a trial of the OX40 agonist ivuxolimab. CDR3 region: CAWRSGTDWAEQYF. The CDR3 region has the DNA TGTGCCTGGAGATCGGGGACAGACTGGGCCGAGCAGTACTTC.